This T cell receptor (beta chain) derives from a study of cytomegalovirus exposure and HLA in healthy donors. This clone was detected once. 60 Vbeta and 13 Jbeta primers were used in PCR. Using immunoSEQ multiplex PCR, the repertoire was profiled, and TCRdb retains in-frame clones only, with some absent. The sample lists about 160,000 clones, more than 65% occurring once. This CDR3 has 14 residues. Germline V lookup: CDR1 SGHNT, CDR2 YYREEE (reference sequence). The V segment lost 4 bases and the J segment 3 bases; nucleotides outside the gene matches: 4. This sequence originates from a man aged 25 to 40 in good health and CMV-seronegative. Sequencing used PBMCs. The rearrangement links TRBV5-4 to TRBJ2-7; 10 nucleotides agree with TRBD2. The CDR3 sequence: CASSQAGGLYEQYF. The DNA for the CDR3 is TGTGCCAGCAGCCAAGCGGGGGGGCTCTACGAGCAGTACTTC.